This T cell receptor (beta chain) was observed in a study of cytomegalovirus exposure and HLA in healthy donors. Germline CDR1 and CDR2: PRHDT and FYEKMQ (reference sequence). After removal of 0 bases from V and 7 bases from J, the junction contained 2 bases not matched to a gene. CDR3 length equals 14 residues. 13 Jbeta primers and 60 Vbeta primers were used for the PCR. Clones were read by immunoSEQ multiplex PCR, and TCRdb kept only the in-frame ones, dropping some. The data show some 200,000 clones, 60% to 80% seen once. Overall study findings and caveats: A missense DCLRE1C variant was associated with V- and J-gene trimming of TCR beta chains in a later analysis, and an independent cohort replicated the association. Within the data, a cluster of highly shared sequence variants was likely a sequencing artifact.

Regarding this clone: Its antigen is currently unknown.

This sequence originates from a woman between 25 and 40 years old in good health and CMV-seronegative. Sequenced input: PBMCs. The chain has TRBV13 and TRBJ1-4, with TRBD1 matching over 7 bases. CDR3 DNA sequence: TGTGCCAGCAGCTTAGGACAGGGGTCTGAAAAACTGTTTTTT. Translated: CASSLGQGSEKLFF.